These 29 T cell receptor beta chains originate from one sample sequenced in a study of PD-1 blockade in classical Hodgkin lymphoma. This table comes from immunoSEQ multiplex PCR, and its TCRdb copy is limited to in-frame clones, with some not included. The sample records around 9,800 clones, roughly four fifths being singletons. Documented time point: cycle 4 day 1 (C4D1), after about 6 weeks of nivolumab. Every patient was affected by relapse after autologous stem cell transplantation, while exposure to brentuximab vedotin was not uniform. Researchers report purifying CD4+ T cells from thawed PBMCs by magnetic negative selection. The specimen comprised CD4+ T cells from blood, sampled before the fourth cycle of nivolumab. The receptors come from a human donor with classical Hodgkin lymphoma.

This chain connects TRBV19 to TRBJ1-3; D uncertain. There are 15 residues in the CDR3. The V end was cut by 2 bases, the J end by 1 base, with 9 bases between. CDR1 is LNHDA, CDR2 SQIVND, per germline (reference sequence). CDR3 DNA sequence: TGTGCCAGTAGTATATCCAGCCTTTCTGGAAACACCATATATTTT. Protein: CASSISSLSGNTIYF.

The CDR3 spells CASSQDYNGGRGGYTF. In DNA form, the CDR3 reads TGCGCCAGCAGCCAAGATTATAACGGAGGCCGTGGAGGCTACACCTTC. J is TRBJ1-2 and V is TRBV4-1; unclear D gene. Germline values: CDR1 MGHRA, CDR2 YSYEKL. V shed 0 bases and J shed 8 bases, with 19 bases lying between them. The CDR3 runs to 16 residues.

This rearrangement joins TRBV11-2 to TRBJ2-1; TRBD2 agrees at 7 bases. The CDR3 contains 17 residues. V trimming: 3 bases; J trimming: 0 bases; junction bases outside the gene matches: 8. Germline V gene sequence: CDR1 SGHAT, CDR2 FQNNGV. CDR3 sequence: CASSFLKRGSSYNEQFF. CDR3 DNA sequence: TGTGCCAGCAGCTTTTTGAAGCGGGGCTCCTCCTACAATGAGCAGTTCTTC. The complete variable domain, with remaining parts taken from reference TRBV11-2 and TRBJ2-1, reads EAGVAQSPRYKIIEKRQSVAFWCNPISGHATLYWYQQILGQGPKLLIQFQNNGVVDDSQLPKDRFSAERLKGVDSTLKIQPAKLEDSAVYLCASSFLKRGSSYNEQFFGPGTRLTVL.

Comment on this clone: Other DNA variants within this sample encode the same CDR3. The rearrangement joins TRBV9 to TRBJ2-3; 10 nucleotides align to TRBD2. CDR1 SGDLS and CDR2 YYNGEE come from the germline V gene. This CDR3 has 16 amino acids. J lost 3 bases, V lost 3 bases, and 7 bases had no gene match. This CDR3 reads CASSERSGGGTDTQYF. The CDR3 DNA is TGTGCCAGCAGCGAACGCAGCGGGGGGGGTACAGATACGCAGTATTTT.

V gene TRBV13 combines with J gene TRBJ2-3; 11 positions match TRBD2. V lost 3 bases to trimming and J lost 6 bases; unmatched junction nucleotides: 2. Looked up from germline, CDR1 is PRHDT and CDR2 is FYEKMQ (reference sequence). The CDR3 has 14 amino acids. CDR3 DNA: TGTGCCAGCAGCTTGGCTAGCGGGGGGGATACGCAGTATTTT. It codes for CASSLASGGDTQYF.

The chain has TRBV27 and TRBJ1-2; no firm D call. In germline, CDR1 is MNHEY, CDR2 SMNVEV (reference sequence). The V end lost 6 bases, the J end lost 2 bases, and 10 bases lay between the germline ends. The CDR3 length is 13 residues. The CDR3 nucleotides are TGTGCCAGCAGACGAGACATGAACTATGGCTACACCTTC. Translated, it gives CASRRDMNYGYTF.

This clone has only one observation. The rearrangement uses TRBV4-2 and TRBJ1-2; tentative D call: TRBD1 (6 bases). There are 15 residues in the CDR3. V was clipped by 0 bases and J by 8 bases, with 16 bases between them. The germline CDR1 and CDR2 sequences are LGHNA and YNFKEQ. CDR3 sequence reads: CASSQDVGGAWGYTF. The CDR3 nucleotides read TGTGCCAGCAGCCAAGATGTGGGGGGCGCTTGGGGCTACACCTTC.

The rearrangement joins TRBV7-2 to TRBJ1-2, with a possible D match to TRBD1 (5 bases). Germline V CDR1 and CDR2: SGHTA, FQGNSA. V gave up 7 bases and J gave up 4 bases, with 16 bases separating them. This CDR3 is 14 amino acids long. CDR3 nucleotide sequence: TGTGCCAGCACCCCGGTTGGGGCCCTCTATGGCTACACCTTC. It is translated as CASTPVGALYGYTF.

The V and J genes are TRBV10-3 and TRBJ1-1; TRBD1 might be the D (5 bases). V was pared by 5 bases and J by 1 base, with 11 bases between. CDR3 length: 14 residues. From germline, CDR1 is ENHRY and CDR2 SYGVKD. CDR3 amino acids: CAISTGRGNTEAFF. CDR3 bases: TGTGCCATCAGTACGGGAAGGGGGAACACTGAAGCTTTCTTT.

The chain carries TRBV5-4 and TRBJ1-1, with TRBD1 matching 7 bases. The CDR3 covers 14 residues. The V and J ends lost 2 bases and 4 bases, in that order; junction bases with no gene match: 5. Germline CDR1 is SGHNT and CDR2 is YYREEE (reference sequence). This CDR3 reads CASSLTGDGTEAFF. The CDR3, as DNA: TGTGCCAGCAGCTTAACAGGGGACGGCACTGAAGCTTTCTTT. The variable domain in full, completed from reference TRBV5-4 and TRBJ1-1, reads ETGVTQSPTHLIKTRGQQVTLRCSSQSGHNTVSWYQQALGQGPQFIFQYYREEENGRGNFPPRFSGLQFPNYSSELNVNALELDDSALYLCASSLTGDGTEAFFGQGTRLTVV.

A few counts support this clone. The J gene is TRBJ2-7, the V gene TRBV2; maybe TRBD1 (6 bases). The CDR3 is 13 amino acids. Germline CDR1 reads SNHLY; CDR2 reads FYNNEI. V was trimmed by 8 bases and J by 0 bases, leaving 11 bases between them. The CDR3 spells CASGDIFSYEQYV. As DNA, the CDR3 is TGTGCCAGCGGGGACATCTTCTCCTACGAGCAGTACGTC.

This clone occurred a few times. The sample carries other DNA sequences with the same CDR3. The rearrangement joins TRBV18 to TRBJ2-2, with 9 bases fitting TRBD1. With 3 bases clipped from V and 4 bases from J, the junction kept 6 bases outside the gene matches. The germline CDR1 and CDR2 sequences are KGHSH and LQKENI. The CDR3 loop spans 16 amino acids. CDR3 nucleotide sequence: TGTGCCAGCTCACCTTCGGGACAGGGCAGCACCGGGGAGCTGTTTTTT. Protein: CASSPSGQGSTGELFF.

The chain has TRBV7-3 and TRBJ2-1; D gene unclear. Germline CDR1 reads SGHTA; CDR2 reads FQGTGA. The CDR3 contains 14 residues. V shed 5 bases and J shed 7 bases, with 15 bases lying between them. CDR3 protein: CASSLHATRNEQFF. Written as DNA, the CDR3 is TGTGCCAGCAGCCTTCACGCGACCCGGAATGAGCAGTTCTTC. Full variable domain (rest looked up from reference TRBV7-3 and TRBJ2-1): GAGVSQTPSNKVTEKGKYVELRCDPISGHTALYWYRQSLGQGPEFLIYFQGTGAADDSGLPNDRFFAVRPEGSVSTLKIQRTERGDSAVYLCASSLHATRNEQFFGPGTRLTVL.

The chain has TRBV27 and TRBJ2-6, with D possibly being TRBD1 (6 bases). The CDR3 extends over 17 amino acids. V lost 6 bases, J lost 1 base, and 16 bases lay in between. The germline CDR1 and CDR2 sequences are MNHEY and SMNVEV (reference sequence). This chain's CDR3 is CASRGQGTGSGANVLTF. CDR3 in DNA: TGTGCCAGCAGGGGGCAGGGAACAGGGTCTGGGGCCAACGTCCTGACTTTC.

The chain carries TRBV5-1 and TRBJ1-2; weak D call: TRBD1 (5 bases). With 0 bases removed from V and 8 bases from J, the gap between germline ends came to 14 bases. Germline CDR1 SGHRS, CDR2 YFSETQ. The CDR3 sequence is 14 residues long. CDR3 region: CASSLGQGSSGYTF. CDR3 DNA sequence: TGCGCCAGCAGCTTGGGCCAGGGAAGTTCCGGCTACACCTTC.

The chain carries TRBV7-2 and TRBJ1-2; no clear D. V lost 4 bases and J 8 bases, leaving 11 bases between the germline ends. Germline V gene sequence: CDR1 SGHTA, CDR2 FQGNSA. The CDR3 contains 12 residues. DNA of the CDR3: TGTGCCAGCAGCTCATCGGACTTAGGCTACACCTTC. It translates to CASSSSDLGYTF. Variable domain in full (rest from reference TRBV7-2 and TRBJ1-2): GAGVSQSPSNKVTEKGKDVELRCDPISGHTALYWYRQSLGQGLEFLIYFQGNSAPDKSGLPSDRFSAERTGGSVSTLTIQRTQQEDSAVYLCASSSSDLGYTFGSGTRLTVV.

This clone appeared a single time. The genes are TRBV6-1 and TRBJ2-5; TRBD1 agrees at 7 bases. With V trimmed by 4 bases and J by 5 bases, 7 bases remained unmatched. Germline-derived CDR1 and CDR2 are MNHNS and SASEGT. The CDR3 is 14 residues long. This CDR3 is CASSGSTGRETQYF. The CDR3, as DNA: TGTGCCAGCAGTGGATCGACAGGGCGGGAGACCCAGTACTTC.

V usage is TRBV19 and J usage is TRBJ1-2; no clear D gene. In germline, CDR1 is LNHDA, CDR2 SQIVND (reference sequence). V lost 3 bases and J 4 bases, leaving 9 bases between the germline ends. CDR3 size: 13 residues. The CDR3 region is CASSMAVSYGYTF. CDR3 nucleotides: TGTGCCAGTAGTATGGCGGTGAGCTATGGCTACACCTTC.

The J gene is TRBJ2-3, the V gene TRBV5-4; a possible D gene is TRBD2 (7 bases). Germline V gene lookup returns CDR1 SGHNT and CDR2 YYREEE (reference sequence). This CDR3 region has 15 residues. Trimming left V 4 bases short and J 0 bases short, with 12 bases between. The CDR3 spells CASSLGGASTDTQYF. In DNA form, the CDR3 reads TGTGCCAGCAGCCTGGGGGGGGCGAGCACAGATACGCAGTATTTT.

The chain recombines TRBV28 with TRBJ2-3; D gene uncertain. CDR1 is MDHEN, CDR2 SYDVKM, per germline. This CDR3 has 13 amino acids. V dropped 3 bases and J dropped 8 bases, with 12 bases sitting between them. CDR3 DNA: TGTGCCAGCAGTTTTGATCCAGTCTCTACGCAGTATTTT. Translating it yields CASSFDPVSTQYF.

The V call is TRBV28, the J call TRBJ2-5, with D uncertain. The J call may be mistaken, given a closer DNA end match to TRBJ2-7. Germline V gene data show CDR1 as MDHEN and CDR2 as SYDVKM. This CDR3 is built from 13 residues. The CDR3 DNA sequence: TGTGCCAGCAGTCCTAATGTTCGGTACGAGCAGTACTTC. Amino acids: CASSPNVRYEQYF.

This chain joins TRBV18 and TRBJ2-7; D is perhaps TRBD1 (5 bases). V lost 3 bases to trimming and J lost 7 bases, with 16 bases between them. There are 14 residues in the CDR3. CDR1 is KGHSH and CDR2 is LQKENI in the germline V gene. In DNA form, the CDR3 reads TGTGCCAGCTCACCTCGTCCAGGGTCTGGAGAGCAGTACGTC. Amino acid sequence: CASSPRPGSGEQYV.

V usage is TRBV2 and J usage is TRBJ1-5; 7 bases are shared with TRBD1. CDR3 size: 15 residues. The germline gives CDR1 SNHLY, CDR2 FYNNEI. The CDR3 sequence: CAWTGPPGGNQPQHF. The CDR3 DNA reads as TGTGCTTGGACAGGTCCGCCCGGTGGCAATCAGCCCCAGCATTTT. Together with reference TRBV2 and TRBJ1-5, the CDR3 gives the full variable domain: EPEVTQTPSHQVTQMGQEVILRCVPISNHLYFYWYRQILGQKVEFLVSFYNNEISEKSEIFDDQFSVERPDGSNFTLKIRSTKLEDSAMYFCAWTGPPGGNQPQHFGDGTRLSIL.

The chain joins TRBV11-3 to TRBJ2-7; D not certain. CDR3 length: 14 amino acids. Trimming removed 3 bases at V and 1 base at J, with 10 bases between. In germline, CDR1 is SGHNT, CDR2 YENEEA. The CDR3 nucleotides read TGTGCCAGCAGCTTGGACGCCTTTTCCTACGAGCAGTACTTC. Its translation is CASSLDAFSYEQYF.

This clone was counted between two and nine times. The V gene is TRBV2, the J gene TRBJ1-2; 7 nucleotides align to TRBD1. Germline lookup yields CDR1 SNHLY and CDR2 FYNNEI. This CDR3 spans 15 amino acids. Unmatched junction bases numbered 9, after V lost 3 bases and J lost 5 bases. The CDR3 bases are TGTGCCAGCAGTGAGAAGGCCAGGGGGGGTTATGGCTACACCTTC. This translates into CASSEKARGGYGYTF.

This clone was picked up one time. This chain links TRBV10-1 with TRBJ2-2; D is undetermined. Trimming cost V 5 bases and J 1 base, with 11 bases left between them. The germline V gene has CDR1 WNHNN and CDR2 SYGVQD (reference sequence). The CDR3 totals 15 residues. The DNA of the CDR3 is TGCGCCAGCAGTCCACACTACGGGAACACCGGGGAGCTGTTTTTT. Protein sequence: CASSPHYGNTGELFF.

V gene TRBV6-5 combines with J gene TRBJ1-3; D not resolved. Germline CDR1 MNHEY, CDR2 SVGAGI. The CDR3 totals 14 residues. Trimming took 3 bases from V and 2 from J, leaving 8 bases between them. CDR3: CASSYTSTGNTIYF. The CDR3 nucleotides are TGTGCCAGCAGTTATACGAGCACTGGAAACACCATATATTTT.

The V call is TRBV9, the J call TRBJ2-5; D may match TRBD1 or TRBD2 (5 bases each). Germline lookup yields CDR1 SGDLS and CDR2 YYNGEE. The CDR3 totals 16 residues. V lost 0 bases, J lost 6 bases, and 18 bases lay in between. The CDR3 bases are TGTGCCAGCAGCGTAGCTACTGGGACGTTGGGAAAGACCCAGTACTTC. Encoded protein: CASSVATGTLGKTQYF.

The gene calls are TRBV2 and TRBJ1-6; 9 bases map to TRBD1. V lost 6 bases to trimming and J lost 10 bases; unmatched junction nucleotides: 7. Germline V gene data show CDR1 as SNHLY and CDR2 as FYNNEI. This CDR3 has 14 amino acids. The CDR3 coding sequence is TGTGCCAGCAGAACCGGGACAGGGAGGTCACCCCTCCACTTT. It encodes CASRTGTGRSPLHF.